Each of the 30 T cell receptor beta chains below was sequenced from the same sample in a study of control samples from healthy donors and cancer patients. Method: immunoSEQ multiplex PCR; TCRdb's copy keeps in-frame clones and lacks some. Of approximately 100,000 clones in the sample, roughly 88% were seen once. The sequenced sample was blood. The receptor set was obtained from a man aged 30-40 years in good health.

This sequence joins TRBV2 and TRBJ1-4, with unresolved D. Germline V lookup: CDR1 SNHLY, CDR2 FYNNEI. The V end was cut by 6 bases, the J end by 0 bases, with 8 bases between. This CDR3 spans 14 amino acids. CDR3 sequence reads: CASRAVATNEKLFF. Written as DNA, the CDR3 is TGTGCCAGCAGGGCAGTTGCAACTAATGAAAAACTGTTTTTT.

The chain couples TRBV21-1 to TRBJ1-6; the D segment call TRBD1 is taken from the table without a DNA check. TRBV21-1 is tagged as a pseudogene. This CDR3 is 14 amino acids long. The CDR3 sequence is CASSRRQYDSPLHF. The CDR3 DNA follows: TGTGCCAGCAGCAGAAGACAGTACGATTCACCCCTCCACTTT.

The chain carries TRBV29-1 and TRBJ1-2; 9 bases line up with TRBD1. Germline assignment: CDR1 SQVTM and CDR2 ANQGSEA. V lost 6 bases to trimming and J lost 6 bases; unmatched junction nucleotides: 2. The CDR3 is made up of 11 amino acids. CDR3 bases: TGCAGCGTGGACAGGGGTGATGGCTACACCTTC. Its translation: CSVDRGDGYTF.

This chain joins TRBV19 and TRBJ2-7; D remains ambiguous. Germline CDR1 and CDR2: LNHDA and SQIVND (reference sequence). V dropped 5 bases and J dropped 1 base, with 15 bases sitting between them. The CDR3 has 15 amino acids. CDR3 DNA sequence: TGTGCCAGTAGTCCCACCGCTCGGATTTCCTACGAGCAGTACTTC. Translation gives CASSPTARISYEQYF.

The gene calls are TRBV7-9 and TRBJ2-5; D perhaps matches TRBD1 (6 bases). The CDR3 has 14 amino acids. From germline, CDR1 is SEHNR and CDR2 FQNEAQ (reference sequence). V lost 5 bases and J lost 1, with 11 bases in between. The CDR3 protein is CASSPGQFQETQYF. Here the CDR3 DNA reads TGTGCCAGCAGCCCAGGACAGTTCCAAGAGACCCAGTACTTC.

The chain uses TRBV2 and TRBJ1-1; D not certain. The CDR3 totals 13 residues. Trimming took off 7 bases at V and 0 bases at J, with 9 bases between the two ends. The germline V gene has CDR1 SNHLY and CDR2 FYNNEI. The CDR3 nucleotides are TGTGCCAGCACCGGGCGCCTGAACACTGAAGCTTTCTTT. Protein sequence: CASTGRLNTEAFF.

This chain links TRBV5-1 with TRBJ2-1; D gene uncertain. Germline CDR1 is SGHRS and CDR2 is YFSETQ. Trimming removed 6 bases from V and 4 bases from J, with 8 bases in between. This CDR3 is 12 amino acids long. CDR3 nucleotide sequence: TGCGCCAGCACGAGTAATTACAATGAGCAGTTCTTC. Its translation: CASTSNYNEQFF.

This clone showed up just a few times. V usage is TRBV9 and J usage is TRBJ1-1, with D tentatively TRBD1 (5 bases). The germline V gene encodes CDR1 SGDLS and CDR2 YYNGEE. This CDR3 has 14 amino acids. V was clipped by 0 bases and J by 1 base, with 7 bases between them. CDR3 DNA: TGTGCCAGCAGCGTAGACAGGCAGAACACTGAAGCTTTCTTT. Protein sequence: CASSVDRQNTEAFF.

The V gene is TRBV7-9, the J gene TRBJ1-3; D perhaps matches TRBD1 (5 bases). V dropped 7 bases and J dropped 4 bases, with 11 bases sitting between them. There are 13 residues in the CDR3. From germline, CDR1 is SEHNR and CDR2 FQNEAQ (reference sequence). The CDR3 protein is CASTTEGGNTIYF. The CDR3 region has the DNA TGTGCCAGCACCACCGAGGGGGGAAACACCATATATTTT.

There are a few counts of this clone. The chain uses TRBV5-1 and TRBJ2-3, with 7 bases matching TRBD1. This CDR3 spans 15 amino acids. V shed 4 bases, J shed 2 bases, and the junction held 7 bases outside the gene matches. Germline lookup yields CDR1 SGHRS and CDR2 YFSETQ. CDR3 protein: CASSPQGMITDTQYF. DNA of the CDR3: TGCGCCAGCAGCCCACAGGGGATGATCACAGATACGCAGTATTTT.

The chain links TRBV7-9 to TRBJ1-1; D gene ambiguous. The V end lost 7 bases, the J end lost 3 bases, and 6 bases lay between the germline ends. Germline V CDR1 and CDR2: SEHNR, FQNEAQ (reference sequence). The length of the CDR3 is 11 residues. CDR3 coding DNA: TGTGCCAGCATTCAGGACACTGAAGCTTTCTTT. This codes for CASIQDTEAFF.

The CDR3 sequence is CASRPSGQTRDTQYF. The CDR3 region has the DNA TGTGCCAGCAGACCCTCGGGCCAAACCCGAGATACGCAGTATTTT. V is TRBV3-1 (or the pseudogene TRBV3-2) and J is TRBJ2-3; D is uncertain. Germline V CDR1 and CDR2: LGHDT, YNNKEL (reference sequence). V was trimmed by 6 bases and J by 5 bases, leaving 18 bases between them. This CDR3 has 15 amino acids.

The rearrangement uses TRBV11-2 and TRBJ2-7; D is perhaps TRBD2 (7 bases). The germline gives CDR1 SGHAT, CDR2 FQNNGV. This CDR3 is 16 amino acids long. Trimming pared 4 bases from V and 0 bases from J, leaving 16 bases between. This chain's CDR3 is CASSSPGGDFSYEQYF. The CDR3 DNA sequence: TGTGCCAGCAGCTCCCCGGGGGGCGACTTCTCCTACGAGCAGTACTTC.

The chain combines TRBV18 with TRBJ1-3; 9 positions agree with TRBD1. Per germline, CDR1 KGHSH and CDR2 LQKENI. This CDR3 comprises 18 residues. Trimming took 6 bases from V and 0 from J; bases not matched to a gene: 12. The CDR3 DNA is TGTGCCAGCTCGCCCCTACCGACAGGGGGGATCTCTGGAAACACCATATATTTT. Translating it yields CASSPLPTGGISGNTIYF.

The chain recombines TRBV11-2 with TRBJ2-7; D ambiguous. The CDR3 runs to 12 residues. Germline V gene sequence: CDR1 SGHAT, CDR2 FQNNGV. V shed 5 bases and J shed 5 bases, with 10 bases lying between them. The CDR3 bases are TGTGCCAGCAGCGCCGCCTGGGACGAGCAGTACTTC. Residues: CASSAAWDEQYF.

The V and J genes are TRBV4-1 and TRBJ2-3; D not resolved. CDR1 and CDR2 from the germline V gene are MGHRA and YSYEKL. V was pared by 4 bases and J by 2 bases, with 10 bases between. This CDR3 spans 14 amino acids. Here the CDR3 reads CASSLTGDTDTQYF. In DNA, the CDR3 is TGCGCCAGCAGCCTAACCGGAGACACAGATACGCAGTATTTT.

The rearrangement links TRBV6-2 or TRBV6-3 to TRBJ2-3; D is unresolved. This CDR3 region has 19 residues. V was cut by 0 bases and J by 0 bases, with 19 bases left in between. Germline values: CDR1 MNHEY, CDR2 SVGEGT. CDR3 protein: CASSYSPGKETTSTDTQYF. In nucleotides, the CDR3 is TGTGCCAGCAGTTACTCTCCGGGTAAGGAGACAACTAGCACAGATACGCAGTATTTT.

This clone was seen only once. The chain carries TRBV9 and TRBJ1-2; D gene unclear. Looked up from germline, CDR1 is SGDLS and CDR2 is YYNGEE. V dropped 3 bases and J dropped 10 bases, with 19 bases sitting between them. The CDR3 has 14 residues. In DNA, the CDR3 is TGTGCCAGCAGCGGTAGTCGTGGACGACACGTCTACACCTTC. It encodes CASSGSRGRHVYTF.

The V gene is TRBV6-5, the J gene TRBJ1-5; D gene uncertain. The CDR3 is 14 amino acids. Trimming removed 0 bases at V and 6 bases at J, with 9 bases between. The germline V gene encodes CDR1 MNHEY and CDR2 SVGAGI. The CDR3 DNA reads TGTGCCAGCAGTTACTCGAACATAGGTCAGCCCCAGCATTTT. Its translation is CASSYSNIGQPQHF.

This chain joins TRBV7-6 and TRBJ2-3, with 10 positions matching TRBD2. The CDR3 is made up of 15 amino acids. The V segment lost 1 base and the J segment 6 bases; nucleotides outside the gene matches: 4. The germline CDR1 and CDR2 sequences are SGHVS and FNYEAQ. The CDR3 is CASSLVAGGSDTQYF. The CDR3 DNA follows: TGTGCCAGCAGCTTAGTAGCGGGAGGATCGGATACGCAGTATTTT.

The chain is built from TRBV19 and TRBJ1-1; perhaps TRBD1 as D (6 bases). V dropped 3 bases and J dropped 5 bases, with 10 bases sitting between them. The V gene's germline CDR1 is LNHDA and CDR2 SQIVND (reference sequence). This CDR3 contains 13 residues. CDR3 protein: CASSIQRGTEAFF. The CDR3 DNA sequence: TGTGCCAGTAGTATCCAAAGGGGGACTGAAGCTTTCTTT.

V is TRBV5-1 and J is TRBJ2-3; 8 positions agree with TRBD1. The ends lost 2 bases at V and 3 bases at J; junction bases unmatched: 8. Germline V gene data show CDR1 as SGHRS and CDR2 as YFSETQ. This CDR3 region has 16 residues. The CDR3 coding sequence is TGCGCCAGCAGCTTACAACAGGGGGGATATACAGATACGCAGTATTTT. This gives the protein CASSLQQGGYTDTQYF. The full variable domain, in which reference TRBV5-1 and TRBJ2-3 provide the parts outside the CDR3, is KAGVTQTPRYLIKTRGQQVTLSCSPISGHRSVSWYQQTPGQGLQFLFEYFSETQRNKGNFPGRFSGRQFSNSRSEMNVSTLELGDSALYLCASSLQQGGYTDTQYFGPGTRLTVL.

The chain uses TRBV19 and TRBJ2-3, with 8 bases identical to TRBD2. The CDR3 has 15 residues. Germline V gene sequence: CDR1 LNHDA, CDR2 SQIVND (reference sequence). Losses at the gene ends were 8 bases for V and 7 bases for J; bases not matched to a gene: 14. The CDR3, as DNA: TGTGCCAGTGGAAGCGGGCTAGCGGGTGGAAATACGCAGTATTTT. It yields the protein CASGSGLAGGNTQYF.

This clone showed up just once. The rearrangement links TRBV29-1 to TRBJ1-1; no clear D gene. Germline V gene sequence: CDR1 SQVTM, CDR2 ANQGSEA. V lost 2 bases to trimming and J lost 2 bases, with 15 bases between them. The CDR3 loop spans 15 amino acids. The CDR3 sequence: CSVEFIIGINTEAFF. In DNA form, the CDR3 reads TGCAGCGTTGAATTCATAATAGGGATAAACACTGAAGCTTTCTTT.

The J gene is TRBJ2-7, the V gene TRBV18, with unresolved D. Germline-derived CDR1 and CDR2 are KGHSH and LQKENI. Trimming removed 0 bases at V and 3 bases at J, with 9 bases between. This CDR3 has 14 amino acids. Here the CDR3 reads CASSPPVGIYEQYF. The CDR3, as DNA: TGTGCCAGCTCACCACCTGTGGGCATCTACGAGCAGTACTTC.

The J gene is TRBJ2-7, the V gene TRBV19, with 7 bases aligning to TRBD2. This CDR3 contains 15 residues. Germline V gene lookup returns CDR1 LNHDA and CDR2 SQIVND (reference sequence). J lost 0 bases, V lost 3 bases, and 5 bases had no gene match. CDR3 in amino acids: CASSIYGGGSYEQYF. DNA of the CDR3: TGTGCCAGTAGTATCTACGGCGGGGGCTCCTACGAGCAGTACTTC.

V gene TRBV9 combines with J gene TRBJ2-2; D is possibly TRBD2 (5 bases). Germline-derived CDR1 and CDR2 are SGDLS and YYNGEE. There are 16 residues in the CDR3. Trimming shortened V by 4 bases and J by 3 bases, and 16 bases separated the two germline ends. CDR3 loop: CASSPHRARDTGELFF. The CDR3 nucleotides are TGTGCCAGCAGCCCCCACCGGGCGCGGGACACCGGGGAGCTGTTTTTT.

J is TRBJ2-7 and V is TRBV19; no definite D call. V shed 3 bases and J shed 0 bases, with 6 bases lying between them. This CDR3 is built from 13 residues. CDR1 and CDR2 from the germline V gene are LNHDA and SQIVND (reference sequence). CDR3: CASSIASSYEQYF. The CDR3 coding sequence is TGTGCCAGTAGTATCGCCAGCTCCTACGAGCAGTACTTC.

The chain is built from TRBV19 and TRBJ2-1; no clear D. The CDR3 has 13 amino acids. Trimming pared 5 bases from V and 10 bases from J, leaving 15 bases between. CDR1 and CDR2 (germline): LNHDA, SQIVND (reference sequence). The CDR3 DNA reads as TGTGCCAGTAGTCCAGTGCAAGGGTGGGAGCAGTTCTTC. Amino acids: CASSPVQGWEQFF.

The chain employs TRBV7-9 and TRBJ2-1; 8 bases map to TRBD1. There are 13 residues in the CDR3. Germline V gene lookup returns CDR1 SEHNR and CDR2 FQNEAQ (reference sequence). The V segment lost 4 bases and the J segment 12 bases; nucleotides outside the gene matches: 8. The chain's CDR3 is CASSSDRVTGQFF. CDR3 nucleotides: TGTGCCAGCAGCTCGGACAGGGTCACGGGGCAGTTCTTC.